This T cell receptor (beta chain) was profiled in a study of Graves' ophthalmopathy and Graves' hyperthyroidism. General study results and limits: Blood was where most expanded thyroid clonotypes above 0.001 frequency also turned up.

RNA transcripts were the source from which TCR beta CDR3 regions were amplified. After a first-round RT-PCR with HTBI primers, a second-round multiplex PCR was run. TCRdb itself ran the multiplex PCR reads through MiXCR, one entry per CDR3 protein. Found here are fewer than 650,000 distinct CDR3 sequences, approximately 22% of them singletons; the top ten hold about 6.6%. This clonotype was picked up many times. Its antigen is currently unknown. The CDR3 is 15 amino acids. V lost 2 bases and J 4 bases, leaving 15 bases between the germline ends. The germline V gene has CDR1 SGDLS and CDR2 YYNGEE. The PBMCs had their origin in about 9.7 ml of fresh peripheral blood.

The rearrangement links TRBV9 to TRBJ1-1; D remains ambiguous. This receptor was identified in a woman between 18 and 29 years old with stable Graves' hyperthyroidism. Some clones in this sample may be carry-over from other donors' samples. Material for sequencing was peripheral blood. CDR3 nucleotides: TGTGCCAGCAGCGTGACCCAACTCGGAGGCACTGAAGCTTTCTTT. Its translation: CASSVTQLGGTEAFF. Looking up the rest from reference TRBV9 and TRBJ1-1 gives the full variable domain: DSGVTQTPKHLITATGQRVTLRCSPRSGDLSVYWYQQSLDQGLQFLIQYYNGEERAKGNILERFSAQQFPDLHSELNLSSLELGDSALYFCASSVTQLGGTEAFFGQGTRLTVV.